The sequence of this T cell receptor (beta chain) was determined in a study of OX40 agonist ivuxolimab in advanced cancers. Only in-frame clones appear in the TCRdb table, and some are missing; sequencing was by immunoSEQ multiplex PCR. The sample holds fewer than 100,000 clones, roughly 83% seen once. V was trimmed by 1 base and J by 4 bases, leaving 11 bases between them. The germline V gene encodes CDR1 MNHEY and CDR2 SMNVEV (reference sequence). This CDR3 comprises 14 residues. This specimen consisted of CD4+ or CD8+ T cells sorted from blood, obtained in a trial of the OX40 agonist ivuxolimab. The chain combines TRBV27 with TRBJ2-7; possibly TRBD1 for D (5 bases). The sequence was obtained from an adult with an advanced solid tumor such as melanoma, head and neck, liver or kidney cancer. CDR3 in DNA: TGTGCCAGCAGTTTATTTGGGGCGGTTTACGAGCAGTACTTC. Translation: CASSLFGAVYEQYF.